What follows are 22 T cell receptor beta chains derived from one specimen sequenced in a study of T cell responses to AZD1222 COVID-19 vaccine. Sequencing was performed with immunoSEQ multiplex PCR; in TCRdb, only in-frame clones are kept and a portion is missing. The repertoire holds approximately 150,000 clones, with 89% as singletons. The sample here was peripheral blood, taken 28 days after the second AZD1222 dose. The receptors were gathered from an adult who received the AZD1222 COVID-19 vaccine.

The chain carries TRBV6-5 and TRBJ2-7; D is possibly TRBD1 or TRBD2 (6 bases each). V lost 0 bases and J lost 4, with 13 bases in between. The germline CDR1 and CDR2 sequences are MNHEY and SVGAGI. CDR3 length: 15 amino acids. This chain's CDR3 is CASSYSRGAEYEQYF. As DNA, the CDR3 is TGTGCCAGCAGTTACTCAAGGGGGGCGGAATACGAGCAGTACTTC.

The chain recombines TRBV24-1 with TRBJ2-1, with D possibly being TRBD1 (5 bases). The CDR3 is 15 residues long. Germline V gives CDR1 KGHDR, CDR2 SFDVKD. V lost 3 bases to trimming and J lost 4 bases, with 12 bases between them. The CDR3, as DNA: TGTGCCACCAGTGATGCCAGGGTGGTTTACAATGAGCAGTTCTTC. As protein: CATSDARVVYNEQFF.

The chain recombines TRBV7-9 with TRBJ1-2; maybe TRBD1 (6 bases). Germline V gives CDR1 SEHNR, CDR2 FQNEAQ (reference sequence). Trimming pared 5 bases from V and 5 bases from J, leaving 24 bases between. This CDR3 contains 17 residues. CDR3 in amino acids: CASSTRGGILRRYGYTF. The DNA for the CDR3 is TGTGCCAGCAGCACCCGAGGGGGGATCCTTCGGCGGTATGGCTACACCTTC.

This clone was seen once. The chain has TRBV5-5 and TRBJ2-5, with 12 bases lining up with TRBD2. Trimming took 8 bases from V and 3 from J; bases not matched to a gene: 11. CDR1 and CDR2 from the germline V gene are SGHKS and YYEKEE (reference sequence). The CDR3 consists of 16 residues. The CDR3 is CASETSGGFREETQYF. CDR3 nucleotides: TGTGCCAGTGAGACTAGCGGGGGTTTCAGGGAAGAGACCCAGTACTTC.

This chain connects TRBV9 to TRBJ2-1; D possibly corresponds to TRBD1 (6 bases). The V and J ends lost 4 bases and 0 bases respectively, with 17 bases between them. From germline, CDR1 is SGDLS and CDR2 YYNGEE. This CDR3 comprises 17 residues. The CDR3 DNA reads as TGTGCCAGCAGCACAGGGCCGATGGGTAGCTCCTACAATGAGCAGTTCTTC. It encodes CASSTGPMGSSYNEQFF.

A remark on this clone: Other DNA sequences from this sample encode an identical CDR3 as well. CDR3 loop: CASSSLAGGTDTQYF. Written as DNA, the CDR3 is TGTGCCAGCAGTTCTCTAGCGGGGGGCACAGATACGCAGTATTTT. The gene calls are TRBV27 and TRBJ2-3; TRBD2 agrees at 10 bases. Germline CDR1 is MNHEY and CDR2 is SMNVEV (reference sequence). The junction had 2 bases not matched to a gene; V was cut back by 4 bases and J by 1 base. This CDR3 comprises 15 residues.

The chain recombines TRBV25-1 with TRBJ1-5; no reliable D call. The length of the CDR3 is 16 residues. V was clipped by 10 bases and J by 7 bases, with 26 bases between them. Germline V CDR1 and CDR2: MGHDK, SYGVNS. CDR3 coding DNA: TGTGCCATCAAGAGAGGGTATAAAGTACCAATCCAGCCCCAGCATTTT. Amino acids: CAIKRGYKVPIQPQHF.

This clone has just a few counts. The V gene is TRBV6-8, the J gene TRBJ1-5; no definite D call. This CDR3 region has 15 residues. Looked up from germline, CDR1 is MNHGY and CDR2 is SAAAGT. Between the trimmed V and J ends, which lost 6 bases and 0 bases, there was a span of 12 bases. CDR3 region: CASRPRTYSNQPQHF. In DNA form, the CDR3 reads TGTGCCAGCAGACCTAGAACCTATAGCAATCAGCCCCAGCATTTT.

This chain links TRBV23-1 with TRBJ2-7, with 7 bases identical to TRBD1. Being an ORF, TRBV23-1 has a function that is uncertain. CDR3 length: 20 residues. The J segment lost 0 bases and the V segment lost 5 bases, leaving 22 bases of the junction unmatched. In nucleotides, the CDR3 is TGCGCCAGCAGTTCGAACCGGGACAGCCACCTACCCAGCACCTCCTACGAGCAGTACTTC. Encoded protein: CASSSNRDSHLPSTSYEQYF.

Here the CDR3 reads CASRKGAYNSPLHF. Here the CDR3 DNA reads TGTGCCAGCAGGAAAGGTGCCTATAATTCACCCCTCCACTTT. This chain links TRBV27 with TRBJ1-6; no clear D gene. The CDR3 runs to 14 residues. V was cut by 6 bases and J by 2 bases, with 8 bases left in between. Germline V gene sequence: CDR1 MNHEY, CDR2 SMNVEV (reference sequence).

The rearrangement uses TRBV21-1 and TRBJ1-2; the table's D call TRBD1 went unverified against the DNA. TRBV21-1 is annotated as a pseudogene. The CDR3 is 17 residues long. The CDR3 spells CASSKRRQGTTNYGYTF. The DNA for the CDR3 is TGTGCCAGCAGCAAAAGAAGACAGGGGACGACTAACTATGGCTACACCTTC.

CDR3 loop: CASRGPRGNVGNEQFF. CDR3 DNA: TGTGCCAGTAGGGGGCCCCGCGGGAACGTGGGGAATGAGCAGTTCTTC. The rearrangement uses TRBV19 and TRBJ2-1, with D maybe TRBD2 (6 bases). Germline CDR1 is LNHDA and CDR2 is SQIVND (reference sequence). The length of the CDR3 is 16 residues. Trimming shortened V by 6 bases and J by 7 bases, and 22 bases separated the two germline ends.

The chain uses TRBV6-5 and TRBJ1-5; D gene ambiguous. Germline loops: CDR1 MNHEY, CDR2 SVGAGI. The CDR3 has 11 residues. Trimming cost V 10 bases and J 3 bases, with 7 bases left between them. CDR3 sequence: CATGHNQPQHF. The CDR3, as DNA: TGTGCCACGGGCCACAATCAGCCCCAGCATTTT.

CDR3 sequence: CASSQDRTSGRANEQFF. The DNA for the CDR3 is TGCGCCAGCAGCCAAGATCGGACTAGCGGGAGGGCAAATGAGCAGTTCTTC. The J gene is TRBJ2-1, the V gene TRBV4-3, with TRBD2 matching 15 bases. Losses at the gene ends were 0 bases for V and 7 bases for J; bases not matched to a gene: 4. CDR1 LGHNA and CDR2 YSLEER come from the germline V gene. This CDR3 comprises 17 residues.

The chain has TRBV21-1 and TRBJ1-2. TRBV21-1 is listed as a pseudogene. The CDR3 is 12 amino acids. DNA for the CDR3: TGTGCCAGCAGCAAAGGGGGTAGAGGCTACACCTTC. This gives the protein CASSKGGRGYTF.

This clone was seen once. Other nucleotide sequences from this sample produce the same CDR3. The chain combines TRBV30 with TRBJ2-2, with D perhaps being TRBD1 or TRBD2 (5 bases each). Germline CDR1 is GTSNPN and CDR2 is SVGIG (reference sequence). There are 15 residues in the CDR3. V shed 1 base and J shed 0 bases, with 9 bases lying between them. The CDR3 coding sequence is TGTGCCTGGAGTGCCTTGGGGGCGAACACCGGGGAGCTGTTTTTT. Its protein is CAWSALGANTGELFF.

V usage is TRBV30 and J usage is TRBJ2-1; unclear D gene. The CDR3 length is 13 residues. V lost 0 bases to trimming and J lost 5 bases, with 8 bases between them. Germline V lookup: CDR1 GTSNPN, CDR2 SVGIG (reference sequence). The CDR3 loop reads CAWSVLLDNEQFF. The CDR3 nucleotides are TGTGCCTGGAGTGTACTCCTGGACAATGAGCAGTTCTTC.

This CDR3 reads CASSEGDAPSHGYTF. CDR3 sequence (DNA): TGTGCCAGCAGTGAAGGGGACGCGCCGTCCCATGGCTACACCTTC. The chain combines TRBV6-1 with TRBJ1-2; D is perhaps TRBD1 (5 bases). Trimming took 1 base from V and 6 from J, leaving 15 bases between them. The germline V gene encodes CDR1 MNHNS and CDR2 SASEGT. This CDR3 spans 15 amino acids.

The chain recombines TRBV6-5 with TRBJ2-3, with D perhaps TRBD1 or TRBD2 (7 bases each). The CDR3 covers 16 residues. The V and J ends lost 0 bases and 6 bases respectively, with 16 bases between them. Germline CDR1 and CDR2: MNHEY and SVGAGI. In DNA form, the CDR3 reads TGTGCCAGCAGTTACTCCGGGACTACAGGGGCCGATACGCAGTATTTT. Amino acid sequence: CASSYSGTTGADTQYF.

The chain uses TRBV5-1 and TRBJ1-5; 7 nucleotides agree with TRBD1. CDR3 length: 16 residues. V shed 0 bases, J shed 0 bases, and the junction held 3 bases outside the gene matches. Germline lookup yields CDR1 SGHRS and CDR2 YFSETQ. The CDR3 sequence is CASSLEGANSNQPQHF. The CDR3 DNA reads TGCGCCAGCAGCTTGGAGGGGGCCAATAGCAATCAGCCCCAGCATTTT.

The chain links TRBV7-3 to TRBJ1-1; 7 nucleotides line up with TRBD1. The CDR3 consists of 15 residues. CDR1 is SGHTA, CDR2 FQGTGA, per germline. With V trimmed by 4 bases and J by 0 bases, 5 bases remained unmatched. The CDR3 DNA sequence: TGTGCCAGCAGCTCGTCGGACAGGCTGAACACTGAAGCTTTCTTT. Protein product: CASSSSDRLNTEAFF.

The V and J genes are TRBV11-3 and TRBJ1-3; D unclear. The CDR3 has 19 residues. The germline V gene encodes CDR1 SGHNT and CDR2 YENEEA. The V and J ends lost 0 bases and 0 bases respectively, with 18 bases between them. This CDR3 is CASSLEIWASLSSGNTIYF. In nucleotides, the CDR3 is TGTGCCAGCAGCTTAGAAATTTGGGCATCATTGAGCTCTGGAAACACCATATATTTT.